These 16 T cell receptor beta chains were all obtained from the same sample, sequenced in a study of T cell responses to AZD1222 COVID-19 vaccine. Produced via immunoSEQ multiplex PCR; TCRdb's table is partial and in-frame only. The table records about 69,000 clones, approximately 87% of them present only once. The specimen comprised peripheral blood, sampled 28 days after the second AZD1222 dose. These receptors were collected from an adult who received the AZD1222 COVID-19 vaccine.

The rearrangement joins TRBV7-8 to TRBJ1-1; D is unclear. Germline lookup yields CDR1 SGHVS and CDR2 FQNEAQ. There are 12 residues in the CDR3. V lost 8 bases to trimming and J lost 4 bases, with 11 bases between them. The CDR3, as DNA: TGTGCCAGCGCCGATGAGGGCACTGAAGCTTTCTTT. It is translated as CASADEGTEAFF. Using reference TRBV7-8 and TRBJ1-1 for the parts outside the CDR3, the full variable domain is GAGVSQSPRYKVAKRGQDVALRCDPISGHVSLFWYQQALGQGPEFLTYFQNEAQLDKSGLPSDRFFAERPEGSVSTLKIQRTQQEDSAVYLCASADEGTEAFFGQGTRLTVV.

The chain couples TRBV7-8 to TRBJ2-7; D not certain. Trimming pared 0 bases from V and 5 bases from J, leaving 8 bases between. Germline values: CDR1 SGHVS, CDR2 FQNEAQ. The CDR3 is 13 amino acids. The CDR3 here is CASSLAIGNEQYF. CDR3 bases: TGTGCCAGCAGCTTAGCGATAGGGAACGAGCAGTACTTC.

This clone has at least ten counts. The chain employs TRBV7-9 and TRBJ2-6, with 9 bases aligning to TRBD1. The V gene's germline CDR1 is SEHNR and CDR2 FQNEAQ (reference sequence). The CDR3 runs to 16 residues. After removal of 6 bases from V and 1 base from J, the junction contained 4 bases not matched to a gene. CDR3 DNA: TGTGCCAGCAGGGGACAGGGAAAATCTGGGGCCAACGTCCTGACTTTC. Translating gives CASRGQGKSGANVLTF.

The CDR3 here is CASSPQGAHITGELFF. The CDR3 region has the DNA TGTGCCAGCAGCCCCCAGGGGGCTCATATCACCGGGGAGCTGTTTTTT. The chain links TRBV11-2 to TRBJ2-2; the match to TRBD1 covers 8 bases. This CDR3 spans 16 amino acids. J gave up 4 bases and V 5 bases, and 9 bases lay outside the gene matches. CDR1 and CDR2 from the germline V gene are SGHAT and FQNNGV. Together with reference TRBV11-2 and TRBJ2-2, the CDR3 gives the full variable domain: EAGVAQSPRYKIIEKRQSVAFWCNPISGHATLYWYQQILGQGPKLLIQFQNNGVVDDSQLPKDRFSAERLKGVDSTLKIQPAKLEDSAVYLCASSPQGAHITGELFFGEGSRLTVL.

This clone turned up a few times. The gene calls are TRBV2 and TRBJ1-5, with D maybe TRBD1 (6 bases). Germline assignment: CDR1 SNHLY and CDR2 FYNNEI. The CDR3 is made up of 16 amino acids. Trimming stripped 6 bases from V and 4 bases from J, with 19 bases between. CDR3 sequence reads: CASRFSGTLPNQPQHF. DNA of the CDR3: TGTGCCAGCAGGTTTTCCGGGACACTTCCAAATCAGCCCCAGCATTTT. Full variable domain (remainder filled in from reference TRBV2 and TRBJ1-5): EPEVTQTPSHQVTQMGQEVILRCVPISNHLYFYWYRQILGQKVEFLVSFYNNEISEKSEIFDDQFSVERPDGSNFTLKIRSTKLEDSAMYFCASRFSGTLPNQPQHFGDGTRLSIL.

The CDR3 reads CASSPRTDAALHF. The CDR3 DNA reads TGTGCCAGCAGCCCTCGGACAGATGCGGCCCTCCACTTT. The chain employs TRBV3-1 (or the pseudogene TRBV3-2) and TRBJ1-6; a possible D gene is TRBD1 (6 bases). The CDR3 runs to 13 residues. Germline V lookup: CDR1 LGHDT, CDR2 YNNKEL (reference sequence). V was pared by 4 bases and J by 14 bases, with 15 bases between.

The V and J genes are TRBV19 and TRBJ1-3; tentative D call: TRBD1 (5 bases). CDR1 LNHDA and CDR2 SQIVND come from the germline V gene (reference sequence). Trimming pared 3 bases from V and 0 bases from J, leaving 12 bases between. The CDR3 is 16 residues long. CDR3 sequence (DNA): TGTGCCAGTAGTATGGGGCAGAGAAACTCTGGAAACACCATATATTTT. It translates to CASSMGQRNSGNTIYF.

This clone was seen a handful of times. The chain uses TRBV29-1 and TRBJ1-1; D is possibly TRBD1 (6 bases). Looked up from germline, CDR1 is SQVTM and CDR2 is ANQGSEA. CDR3 length: 13 residues. V was cut by 7 bases and J by 5 bases, with 17 bases left in between. The CDR3 coding sequence is TGCAGCGCCCGGGGGGGCCCGGGGACTGAAGCTTTCTTT. Translation: CSARGGPGTEAFF.

This clone showed up just a few times. The chain is built from TRBV4-1 and TRBJ2-1; perhaps TRBD2 as D (6 bases). This CDR3 region has 13 residues. The ends were cut back, 4 bases at V and 5 bases at J, with 9 bases in the middle. From germline, CDR1 is MGHRA and CDR2 YSYEKL. Here the CDR3 reads CASSPGLNNEQFF. The CDR3 DNA reads TGCGCCAGCAGCCCGGGACTCAACAATGAGCAGTTCTTC.

The gene calls are TRBV6-5 and TRBJ2-7; 7 bases align to TRBD1. Losses at the gene ends were 2 bases for V and 5 bases for J; bases not matched to a gene: 3. The CDR3 is made up of 13 amino acids. Germline V CDR1 and CDR2: MNHEY, SVGAGI. The CDR3 loop reads CASSYRGQDEQYF. CDR3 DNA: TGTGCCAGCAGTTACAGGGGGCAGGACGAGCAGTACTTC.

This sequence joins TRBV19 and TRBJ1-2; 10 bases agree with TRBD1. The ends lost 8 bases at V and 0 bases at J; junction bases unmatched: 12. Germline values: CDR1 LNHDA, CDR2 SQIVND (reference sequence). The CDR3 totals 17 residues. The CDR3 region is CASGGRQGARSNYGYTF. In DNA form, the CDR3 reads TGTGCCAGTGGCGGTAGACAGGGGGCCCGTTCTAACTATGGCTACACCTTC.

This clone was found a few times. The chain links TRBV7-9 to TRBJ2-3, with 15 positions matching TRBD2. J was trimmed by 2 bases and V by 5 bases; bases with no gene match: 5. Per germline, CDR1 SEHNR and CDR2 FQNEAQ (reference sequence). The length of the CDR3 is 17 residues. CDR3 protein: CASSAGLAGGPTDTQYF. The CDR3, as DNA: TGTGCCAGCAGCGCTGGACTAGCGGGAGGGCCCACAGATACGCAGTATTTT.

The CDR3 DNA is TGCGCCAGCTCGCCACAGGGGCTTGTCACTGAAGCTTTCTTT. Its protein is CASSPQGLVTEAFF. This chain uses TRBV4-1 with TRBJ1-1, with TRBD1 matching 7 bases. The CDR3 spans 14 residues. Germline-derived CDR1 and CDR2 are MGHRA and YSYEKL. V shed 8 bases and J 4 bases; nucleotides not matched to a gene: 10.

CDR3 bases: TGTGCCAGCAGGGGCATAGGGTACGAGCAGTACTTC. It is translated as CASRGIGYEQYF. The chain carries TRBV27 and TRBJ2-7; D unclear. CDR1 is MNHEY and CDR2 is SMNVEV in the germline V gene (reference sequence). Trimming removed 6 bases from V and 4 bases from J, with 10 bases in between. The CDR3 extends over 12 amino acids.

The V call is TRBV2, the J call TRBJ1-2; tentatively, D is TRBD1 (5 bases). Trimming removed 8 bases at V and 8 bases at J, with 12 bases between. The CDR3 consists of 11 residues. Germline CDR1 SNHLY, CDR2 FYNNEI. The CDR3 loop reads CASWGEGGYTF. The CDR3 DNA follows: TGTGCCAGCTGGGGGGAGGGCGGCTACACCTTC.

The V and J genes are TRBV5-6 and TRBJ2-7; 16 bases match TRBD2. The V and J ends lost 3 bases and 7 bases, in that order; junction bases with no gene match: 7. The germline V gene has CDR1 SGHDT and CDR2 YYEEEE. This CDR3 region has 16 residues. The chain's CDR3 is CASSWGLAGGPGEQYF. CDR3 DNA sequence: TGTGCCAGCAGCTGGGGACTAGCGGGAGGGCCGGGTGAGCAGTACTTC.